This TCR beta chain was identified in a study of human T cells and chemical hapten exposure. Overall study results and limits: Expanded TCRs clustered into significantly more large CDR3 similarity groups than controls, the analysis revealed.

Ten or more counts support this clonotype. Its antigen is as yet unknown. The time point was: patch test 1, 2 weeks after DPC sensitization. Treatment indicated: therapeutic diphenylcyclopropenone sensitization with weekly scalp DPC. Those who donated were patients with alopecia, 18 to 70 years of age, and suitable for DPC. Trimming took off 2 bases at V and 5 bases at J, with 9 bases between the two ends. CDR1 and CDR2 from the germline V gene are SGHDN and FVKESK. CDR3 length: 13 amino acids. The library put unique molecular identifiers onto individual cDNA molecules. TCRdb analysed the RACE reads with MiXCR anew, one entry per CDR3 protein. The repertoire has around 380,000 distinct CDR3 sequences, nearly 5% of them found once; the top ten carry approximately 2.3%.

The material was whole blood, obtained in connection with sensitization to the hapten diphenylcyclopropenone (DPC). The rearrangement joins TRBV14 to TRBJ1-2; D remains ambiguous. The receptor was isolated from a woman aged 50 to 60 with alopecia areata. Some clones in this sample may be carry-over from other donors' samples. The CDR3 loop reads CASSQSTAYGYTF. The CDR3 bases are TGTGCCAGCAGCCAAAGCACTGCTTATGGCTACACCTTC. Full variable domain (outside the CDR3, taken from reference TRBV14 and TRBJ1-2): EAGVTQFPSHSVIEKGQTVTLRCDPISGHDNLYWYRRVMGKEIKFLLHFVKESKQDESGMPNNRFLAERTGGTYSTLKVQPAELEDSGVYFCASSQSTAYGYTFGSGTRLTVV.